Below are 32 T cell receptor beta chains sequenced from a single sample in a study of graft-versus-host responses after intestinal transplantation. This table comes from immunoSEQ multiplex PCR, and its TCRdb copy is limited to in-frame clones, with some not included. The sample holds about 100,000 clones; more than 80% are singletons and the top ten take approximately 16%. The sample in question was PBMCs, obtained roughly 410 days after intestinal transplant. These receptors were collected from a human patient who received an intestinal transplant, so some T cells may come from the graft donor.

The chain has TRBV6-1 and TRBJ2-1; TRBD2 matches at 9 bases. Per the germline V gene, CDR1 is MNHNS and CDR2 is SASEGT. Germline trimming cut 3 bases from V and 6 bases from J; bases unmatched to any gene: 6. CDR3 length equals 15 residues. CDR3 in DNA: TGTGCCAGCAGTGAGTGGGCGGGGGGGAGCAATGAGCAGTTCTTC. Protein: CASSEWAGGSNEQFF.

J is TRBJ1-5 and V is TRBV19, with D maybe TRBD1 (5 bases). Germline loops: CDR1 LNHDA, CDR2 SQIVND (reference sequence). The CDR3 runs to 15 residues. Trimming took 3 bases from V and 0 from J, leaving 9 bases between them. The CDR3 nucleotides are TGTGCCAGTAGTATCGGAGGGGATAGCAATCAGCCCCAGCATTTT. Translated, it gives CASSIGGDSNQPQHF.

The V gene is TRBV5-1, the J gene TRBJ1-3, with 7 bases aligning to TRBD1. In germline, CDR1 is SGHRS, CDR2 YFSETQ. This CDR3 has 13 amino acids. The V segment lost 5 bases and the J segment 3 bases; nucleotides outside the gene matches: 2. The CDR3 protein is CASRTGSGNTIYF. In DNA, the CDR3 is TGCGCCAGCAGGACAGGGAGTGGAAACACCATATATTTT.

V gene TRBV5-1 combines with J gene TRBJ1-2, with a possible D match to TRBD1 (6 bases). V lost 0 bases and J lost 4, with 13 bases in between. Germline V gives CDR1 SGHRS, CDR2 YFSETQ. CDR3 length equals 15 residues. The CDR3 region is CASSLAPGHVYGYTF. CDR3 nucleotide sequence: TGCGCCAGCAGCTTGGCTCCGGGACATGTCTATGGCTACACCTTC.

V and J are TRBV2 and TRBJ1-1; maybe TRBD1 (5 bases). This CDR3 is 14 amino acids long. The germline gives CDR1 SNHLY, CDR2 FYNNEI. V was pared by 2 bases and J by 5 bases, with 12 bases between. CDR3 DNA: TGTGCCAGCAGTGAATGGGGGGGGAGGACTGAAGCTTTCTTT. Its protein product is CASSEWGGRTEAFF.

The chain carries TRBV13 and TRBJ2-3; no reliable D call. V lost 1 base and J lost 7, with 9 bases in between. CDR1 and CDR2 (germline): PRHDT, FYEKMQ (reference sequence). The CDR3 covers 13 residues. The CDR3 DNA is TGTGCCAGCAGCTTAGTGGAAGCCAATACGCAGTATTTT. Protein product: CASSLVEANTQYF.

The chain employs TRBV19 and TRBJ2-3; D is unresolved. Germline V CDR1 and CDR2: LNHDA, SQIVND (reference sequence). Trimming took 4 bases from V and 4 from J, leaving 12 bases between them. The CDR3 is 14 residues long. As DNA, the CDR3 is TGTGCCAGTAGTAGGGTAGGAAACCCAGATACGCAGTATTTT. This sequence encodes CASSRVGNPDTQYF. Based on the CDR3 plus reference TRBV19 and TRBJ2-3, the full variable domain is DGGITQSPKYLFRKEGQNVTLSCEQNLNHDAMYWYRQDPGQGLRLIYYSQIVNDFQKGDIAEGYSVSREKKESFPLTVTSAQKNPTAFYLCASSRVGNPDTQYFGPGTRLTVL.

The gene calls are TRBV5-1 and TRBJ2-2, with TRBD1 as a possible D gene (6 bases). Looked up from germline, CDR1 is SGHRS and CDR2 is YFSETQ. V lost 3 bases to trimming and J lost 2 bases, with 11 bases between them. CDR3 length: 15 residues. The CDR3 region is CASSYQGPNTGELFF. As DNA, the CDR3 is TGCGCCAGCAGCTACCAGGGGCCAAACACCGGGGAGCTGTTTTTT.

The chain has TRBV19 and TRBJ2-7, with D possibly being TRBD2 (5 bases). The germline V and J ends were trimmed by 4 bases and 6 bases, with 13 bases remaining between them. This CDR3 comprises 13 residues. Germline V gives CDR1 LNHDA, CDR2 SQIVND (reference sequence). CDR3 bases: TGTGCCAGTAGTAACCCGCCCCGGGGCGAGCAGTACTTC. This gives the protein CASSNPPRGEQYF.

This chain's CDR3 is CASSVPRTGGLEQYF. CDR3 nucleotide sequence: TGTGCCAGCAGTGTCCCTCGGACAGGGGGTTTGGAGCAGTACTTC. The chain recombines TRBV6-5 with TRBJ2-7, with TRBD1 matching over 10 bases. The ends lost 5 bases at V and 7 bases at J; junction bases unmatched: 11. Germline values: CDR1 MNHEY, CDR2 SVGAGI. The CDR3 covers 15 residues.

The chain employs TRBV7-9 and TRBJ1-6; 8 bases are shared with TRBD1. Trimming at V came to 5 bases and at J to 7 bases, leaving 7 bases not matched to a gene. CDR3 length: 15 amino acids. Germline values: CDR1 SEHNR, CDR2 FQNEAQ (reference sequence). The DNA for the CDR3 is TGTGCCAGCAGCCCCCGGGACAGGAAAAATTCACCCCTCCACTTT. Amino acid sequence: CASSPRDRKNSPLHF.

This clone occurred a few times. This rearrangement joins TRBV18 to TRBJ2-7; 7 bases are shared with TRBD1. CDR3 length equals 12 residues. The trim removed 9 bases at V and 3 bases at J, leaving 5 bases unmatched. Germline CDR1 reads KGHSH; CDR2 reads LQKENI. CDR3 coding DNA: TGTGCCAGTTCGGGACAGAGCTACGAGCAGTACTTC. Translating gives CASSGQSYEQYF.

The gene calls are TRBV6-6 and TRBJ1-1; weak D call: TRBD1 (5 bases). Trimming took 3 bases from V and 6 from J, leaving 14 bases between them. CDR1 is MNHNY, CDR2 SVGAGI, per germline (reference sequence). The CDR3 spans 14 residues. CDR3 nucleotide sequence: TGTGCCAGCAGTTATGGGGCAGAGAGCCCTGAAGCTTTCTTT. This translates into CASSYGAESPEAFF.

About this clone itself: Mismatch with germline at one junction end may stem from a read error. The chain recombines TRBV7-7 with TRBJ1-5, with D possibly being TRBD1 (5 bases). Germline assignment: CDR1 SSHAT and CDR2 FNYEAQ (reference sequence). This CDR3 is built from 18 residues. The CDR3 nucleotides read TGTGCTAGCAGCCCAGAGTTAGGGGTTGGGGATAGCAATCAGCCCCAGCATTTT. Protein product: CASSPELGVGDSNQPQHF.

With respect to this clone: Different DNA sequences within this sample yield the same CDR3. The chain is built from TRBV29-1 and TRBJ2-3; D is unresolved. V was clipped by 4 bases and J by 1 base, with 0 bases between them. The CDR3 runs 10 residues. Germline V gene data show CDR1 as SQVTM and CDR2 as ANQGSEA. CDR3 amino acids: CSVGTDTQYF. In nucleotides, the CDR3 is TGCAGCGTTGGCACAGATACGCAGTATTTT.

This clone came up a few times. The chain carries TRBV5-1 and TRBJ2-2; D is possibly TRBD1 (7 bases). The V gene's germline CDR1 is SGHRS and CDR2 YFSETQ. The CDR3 is made up of 16 amino acids. V lost 3 bases and J 1 base, leaving 13 bases between the germline ends. Here the CDR3 reads CASSWGDRVNTGELFF. In DNA, the CDR3 is TGCGCCAGCAGCTGGGGGGACAGAGTGAACACCGGGGAGCTGTTTTTT.

The chain joins TRBV2 to TRBJ2-5, with a possible D match to TRBD2 (5 bases). Germline assignment: CDR1 SNHLY and CDR2 FYNNEI. The CDR3 length is 13 residues. Trimming left V 7 bases short and J 3 bases short, with 12 bases between. CDR3 in amino acids: CASKKGSEETQYF. CDR3 bases: TGTGCCAGCAAGAAAGGTAGCGAAGAGACCCAGTACTTC.

J is TRBJ2-7 and V is TRBV10-3; 7 nucleotides match TRBD1. V lost 3 bases and J lost 0; bases outside the gene matches: 11. Germline V gene data show CDR1 as ENHRY and CDR2 as SYGVKD. The CDR3 spans 17 residues. CDR3 nucleotides: TGTGCCATCAGTGACAGGGAACAGGGGTCTCGCTCCTACGAGCAGTACTTC. Encoded protein: CAISDREQGSRSYEQYF.

V is TRBV27 and J is TRBJ1-2, with 7 bases identical to TRBD1. Per germline, CDR1 MNHEY and CDR2 SMNVEV (reference sequence). This CDR3 has 13 amino acids. With V trimmed by 5 bases and J by 8 bases, 8 bases remained unmatched. The CDR3 bases are TGTGCCAGCAGTCCGGACAGGAATCGCGGCTACACCTTC. Its protein is CASSPDRNRGYTF.

This clone was found a few times. The chain combines TRBV14 with TRBJ2-7; either TRBD1 or TRBD2 may fit D (5 bases each). There are 14 residues in the CDR3. Trimming took off 4 bases at V and 3 bases at J, with 13 bases between the two ends. Germline V gene sequence: CDR1 SGHDN, CDR2 FVKESK. The CDR3 loop reads CASSPTGTFYEQYF. CDR3 DNA sequence: TGTGCCAGCAGCCCGACCGGGACCTTCTACGAGCAGTACTTC.

The genes are TRBV13 and TRBJ1-2; 8 bases align to TRBD1. Looked up from germline, CDR1 is PRHDT and CDR2 is FYEKMQ (reference sequence). V shed 4 bases and J 3 bases; nucleotides not matched to a gene: 10. The CDR3 loop spans 16 amino acids. The chain's CDR3 is CASSSTGAQIDYGYTF. The CDR3 DNA follows: TGTGCCAGCAGCTCGACAGGGGCGCAGATAGACTATGGCTACACCTTC.

In this sample, this clone turned up once. V usage is TRBV5-1 and J usage is TRBJ2-7; D tentatively fits TRBD1 or TRBD2 (5 bases each). This CDR3 is built from 15 residues. Germline CDR1 SGHRS, CDR2 YFSETQ. V shed 0 bases and J shed 0 bases, with 10 bases lying between them. The CDR3 protein is CASSLGSGSSYEQYF. DNA for the CDR3: TGCGCCAGCAGCTTGGGGTCAGGGAGCTCCTACGAGCAGTACTTC.

This clone came up once. This chain links TRBV18 with TRBJ1-1; D uncertain. The V gene's germline CDR1 is KGHSH and CDR2 LQKENI. The CDR3 extends over 15 amino acids. Between the trimmed V and J ends, which lost 5 bases and 1 base, there was a span of 14 bases. CDR3 sequence reads: CASSMSTIQNTEAFF. The CDR3 DNA is TGTGCCAGCTCAATGTCGACAATACAGAACACTGAAGCTTTCTTT.

This sequence joins TRBV6-6 and TRBJ2-7; D is tentatively TRBD1 or TRBD2 (5 bases each). Germline V gene data show CDR1 as MNHNY and CDR2 as SVGAGI (reference sequence). The V and J ends lost 0 bases and 7 bases respectively, with 16 bases between them. The CDR3 totals 15 residues. This CDR3 is CASSYSSEGLGEQYF. DNA for the CDR3: TGTGCCAGCAGTTACTCGAGCGAGGGGTTAGGGGAGCAGTACTTC.

The V and J genes are TRBV6-1 and TRBJ1-6; no clear D. The length of the CDR3 is 13 residues. The germline CDR1 and CDR2 sequences are MNHNS and SASEGT. Trimming took 5 bases from V and 5 from J, leaving 7 bases between them. Here the CDR3 DNA reads TGTGCCAGCAGTTATGAGGATAATTCACCCCTCCACTTT. Its protein is CASSYEDNSPLHF.

The chain is built from TRBV5-1 and TRBJ2-1; D possibly corresponds to TRBD2 (6 bases). The CDR3 is made up of 16 amino acids. Trimming left V 4 bases short and J 3 bases short, with 17 bases between. Germline values: CDR1 SGHRS, CDR2 YFSETQ. CDR3 amino acids: CASSEWTGESYNEQFF. CDR3 bases: TGCGCCAGCAGCGAGTGGACGGGGGAGAGCTACAATGAGCAGTTCTTC.

V is TRBV6-5 and J is TRBJ1-2, with D hard to call. CDR1 MNHEY and CDR2 SVGAGI come from the germline V gene. V was pared by 6 bases and J by 10 bases, with 24 bases between. CDR3 length equals 15 residues. CDR3 sequence reads: CASSKGDGLALVYTF. The CDR3 nucleotides read TGTGCCAGCAGCAAGGGAGACGGACTTGCTTTAGTCTACACCTTC.

The chain recombines TRBV2 with TRBJ2-5; perhaps D is TRBD1 or TRBD2 (5 bases each). Germline values: CDR1 SNHLY, CDR2 FYNNEI. This CDR3 region has 13 residues. V was pared by 7 bases and J by 4 bases, with 13 bases between. CDR3 DNA sequence: TGTGCCAGCACGGAGGCAGGGCCAGAGACCCAGTACTTC. The encoded protein is CASTEAGPETQYF.

The V gene is TRBV7-3, the J gene TRBJ2-2; D is unresolved. V was cut by 7 bases and J by 3 bases, with 12 bases left in between. Per the germline V gene, CDR1 is SGHTA and CDR2 is FQGTGA. The CDR3 has 14 amino acids. CDR3 protein: CASKAGPYTGELFF. CDR3 nucleotides: TGTGCCAGCAAAGCCGGCCCCTACACCGGGGAGCTGTTTTTT. Full variable domain (rest looked up from reference TRBV7-3 and TRBJ2-2): GAGVSQTPSNKVTEKGKYVELRCDPISGHTALYWYRQSLGQGPEFLIYFQGTGAADDSGLPNDRFFAVRPEGSVSTLKIQRTERGDSAVYLCASKAGPYTGELFFGEGSRLTVL.

This sequence joins TRBV7-2 and TRBJ2-5, with TRBD2 matching over 11 bases. CDR1 is SGHTA, CDR2 FQGNSA, per germline. The CDR3 loop spans 13 amino acids. Trimming removed 6 bases from V and 5 bases from J; junction bases left unmatched: 2. The CDR3 is CASSRTSGETQYF. The CDR3 nucleotides read TGTGCCAGCAGTCGGACTAGCGGGGAGACCCAGTACTTC.

The V call is TRBV7-8, the J call TRBJ2-5; TRBD1 is a possible D gene (5 bases). The DNA end is a closer match to TRBJ2-7, so the J assignment may be wrong. Germline CDR1 SGHVS, CDR2 FQNEAQ. The CDR3 runs to 14 residues. CDR3 amino acids: CASSSNRQFYEQYF. The CDR3 DNA sequence: TGTGCCAGCAGCTCAAACCGACAGTTCTACGAGCAGTACTTC.

The V and J genes are TRBV10-1 and TRBJ2-2; 10 bases line up with TRBD2. The germline V gene encodes CDR1 WNHNN and CDR2 SYGVQD (reference sequence). Losses at the gene ends were 7 bases for V and 0 bases for J; bases not matched to a gene: 8. CDR3 size: 17 residues. CDR3 region: CASTDSGGPTNTGELFF. CDR3 coding DNA: TGCGCCAGCACCGATAGCGGGGGGCCCACGAACACCGGGGAGCTGTTTTTT.